This entry lists 28 T cell receptor beta chains sequenced from one sample in a study of low-dose radiotherapy and immunotherapy resistance in tumors. Primers used for first-strand cDNA, a TRAV- and TRBV-specific set, covered both alpha and beta chains. Using a constant-region primer together with a V-primer adapter, TCRs were subjected to around 20 PCR cycles of amplification. Using its own MiXCR run on the reads, TCRdb lists one record per CDR3 protein. The sample yields 65,000 to 95,000 distinct CDR3 sequences, approximately 20% seen once. Time point meaning: before trial treatment. Sequenced here: PBMCs, sampled before treatment. Receptors originate from a male donor with prostate cancer.

Regarding this clonotype: This likely stems from a read error, as it lies one base from a far larger clone. This chain uses TRBV12-3 or TRBV12-4 with TRBJ2-7, with TRBD2 matching 12 bases. CDR3 size: 16 residues. The V segment lost 1 base and the J segment 7 bases; nucleotides outside the gene matches: 8. The CDR3 reads CASSLGLAGVYNEQYF. The DNA of the CDR3 is TGTGCCAGCAGTTTAGGACTAGCGGGGGTTTACAATGAGCAGTACTTC.

The chain links TRBV21-1 to TRBJ2-6; TRBD1, the D gene given by the table, was not confirmed from the DNA. TRBV21-1 corresponds to a pseudogene. The CDR3 sequence is 20 residues long. CDR3 coding DNA: TGTGCCAGCAGCGCCACCTCCGGGACAGGGGGGCTCTCTGGGGCCAACGTCCTGACTTTC. The encoded protein is CASSATSGTGGLSGANVLTF.

This clonotype was found many times. This chain joins TRBV15 and TRBJ1-2; TRBD1 is a possible D gene (6 bases). The CDR3 is 16 amino acids. V was pared by 2 bases and J by 4 bases, with 17 bases between. Germline V gene lookup returns CDR1 LNHNV and CDR2 YYDKDF (reference sequence). This CDR3 reads CATSRRPTGAFYGYTF. The CDR3, as DNA: TGTGCCACCAGCAGAAGACCGACAGGAGCTTTCTATGGCTACACCTTC.

This clonotype appeared many times. The V gene is TRBV27, the J gene TRBJ2-1; 12 bases are a match to TRBD2. With V trimmed by 5 bases and J by 7 bases, 9 bases remained unmatched. The CDR3 totals 16 residues. Germline lookup yields CDR1 MNHEY and CDR2 SMNVEV (reference sequence). The chain's CDR3 is CASSPDLAGGHNEQFF. CDR3 nucleotide sequence: TGTGCCAGCAGTCCGGACCTAGCGGGGGGGCATAATGAGCAGTTCTTC.

Points on this clonotype: A far more abundant clone sits one base away, making this likely a read error. The chain joins TRBV12-3 or TRBV12-4 to TRBJ2-5; D remains ambiguous. The V gene lost 2 bases and the J gene lost 11 bases, with 18 bases spanning the gap. The CDR3 loop spans 14 amino acids. The CDR3 protein is CASSLSLRYNEQYF. The CDR3 region has the DNA TGTGCCAGCAGTTTATCTTTACGGTACAATGAGCAGTACTTC.

This clonotype has a count of ten or more. The rearrangement joins TRBV9 to TRBJ1-1; no reliable D call. The CDR3 spans 13 residues. Germline CDR1 is SGDLS and CDR2 is YYNGEE. V shed 6 bases and J shed 7 bases, with 16 bases lying between them. CDR3 sequence reads: CASKQPGKNEAFF. Here the CDR3 DNA reads TGTGCCAGCAAGCAACCTGGGAAGAATGAAGCTTTCTTT.

This clonotype was observed at least ten times. The chain couples TRBV15 to TRBJ2-7; unclear D gene. The CDR3 runs to 11 residues. V gave up 1 base and J gave up 5 bases, with 3 bases separating them. CDR1 and CDR2 from the germline V gene are LNHNV and YYDKDF (reference sequence). The CDR3 coding sequence is TGTGCCACCAGCAGAGCGGACGAGCAGTACTTC. Amino acid sequence: CATSRADEQYF.

This clonotype was detected only a few times. V usage is TRBV5-5 and J usage is TRBJ1-4, with a tentative D call TRBD1 (6 bases). CDR3 length equals 13 residues. CDR1 is SGHKS, CDR2 YYEKEE, per germline (reference sequence). Trimming stripped 4 bases from V and 8 bases from J, with 12 bases between. This CDR3 is CASSRGGEEKLFF. CDR3 sequence (DNA): TGTGCCAGCAGCCGAGGGGGGGAAGAAAAACTGTTTTTT.

The chain is built from TRBV3-1 and TRBJ2-1; 10 nucleotides match TRBD2. This CDR3 is built from 21 residues. Germline loops: CDR1 LGHDT, CDR2 YNNKEL (reference sequence). Trimming at V came to 0 bases and at J to 3 bases, leaving 17 bases not matched to a gene. The CDR3 loop reads CASSQDTFGGGRTSGYNEQFF. Written as DNA, the CDR3 is TGTGCCAGCAGCCAAGATACGTTTGGGGGGGGAAGGACTAGCGGCTACAATGAGCAGTTCTTC.

This chain connects TRBV6-1 to TRBJ2-7; 14 nucleotides match TRBD2. The V gene end was trimmed by 6 bases and the J gene end by 2 bases; junction bases not matched to a gene: 3. CDR1 and CDR2 from the germline V gene are MNHNS and SASEGT. The CDR3 contains 15 residues. The CDR3 protein is CASRLTSGGAYEQYF. The CDR3 coding sequence is TGTGCCAGCAGGTTGACTAGCGGGGGGGCCTACGAGCAGTACTTC.

This clonotype was recorded many times. The V call is TRBV30, the J call TRBJ1-5; perhaps TRBD1 as D (5 bases). This CDR3 contains 13 residues. From germline, CDR1 is GTSNPN and CDR2 SVGIG (reference sequence). V lost 3 bases to trimming and J lost 7 bases, with 13 bases between them. In DNA, the CDR3 is TGTGCCTGGAGCCCGGGGGGGGGACAGCCCCAGCATTTT. Its translation is CAWSPGGGQPQHF.

This clonotype has ten or more counts. In nucleotides, the CDR3 is TGCAGTGCTGAATCTTACCGGGGGAGCACAGATACGCAGTATTTT. Translation: CSAESYRGSTDTQYF. The rearrangement joins TRBV20-1 to TRBJ2-3; TRBD2 might be the D (6 bases). This CDR3 comprises 15 residues. V was clipped by 5 bases and J by 0 bases, with 15 bases between them. Germline V lookup: CDR1 DFQATT, CDR2 SNEGSKA (reference sequence).

This clonotype appeared many times. The rearrangement uses TRBV19 and TRBJ1-1; D gene uncertain. The CDR3 totals 14 residues. CDR1 LNHDA and CDR2 SQIVND come from the germline V gene (reference sequence). V was pared by 7 bases and J by 6 bases, with 18 bases between. CDR3 DNA sequence: TGTGCCAGTAAAACCTCCGGGAGGAGACCTGAAGCTTTCTTT. It codes for CASKTSGRRPEAFF.

This clonotype came up many times. V is TRBV30 and J is TRBJ2-6; D gene ambiguous. This CDR3 is built from 13 residues. Germline V lookup: CDR1 GTSNPN, CDR2 SVGIG (reference sequence). V lost 5 bases and J lost 0, with 5 bases in between. Written as DNA, the CDR3 is TGTGCCTGGCGAATCTCTGGGGCCAACGTCCTGACTTTC. Translating it yields CAWRISGANVLTF.

This clonotype was detected many times. The rearrangement uses TRBV5-1 and TRBJ2-2; 7 bases are shared with TRBD1. CDR1 SGHRS and CDR2 YFSETQ come from the germline V gene. The CDR3 loop spans 14 amino acids. Trimming cost V 4 bases and J 5 bases; bases outside gene matches: 5. The CDR3 here is CASSLDRATGELFF. In nucleotides, the CDR3 is TGCGCCAGCAGCCTCGACAGGGCAACCGGGGAGCTGTTTTTT.

This clonotype was counted at least ten times. The chain joins TRBV3-1 to TRBJ1-1; 8 nucleotides match TRBD1. The CDR3 is 14 amino acids. CDR1 and CDR2 (germline): LGHDT, YNNKEL (reference sequence). Trimming cost V 6 bases and J 5 bases; bases outside gene matches: 8. The CDR3 sequence: CASSKGQGGTEAFF. The CDR3 DNA follows: TGTGCCAGCAGTAAAGGACAGGGTGGGACTGAAGCTTTCTTT.

V and J are TRBV28 and TRBJ1-2, with D unclear. The CDR3 has 13 residues. Trimming cost V 3 bases and J 4 bases, with 9 bases left between them. Germline V gene lookup returns CDR1 MDHEN and CDR2 SYDVKM. In nucleotides, the CDR3 is TGTGCCAGCAGTTTCCCACAAAGCTATGGCTACACCTTC. Its translation: CASSFPQSYGYTF.

This clonotype appeared many times. This chain joins TRBV28 and TRBJ2-7; 12 nucleotides line up with TRBD2. Germline V gives CDR1 MDHEN, CDR2 SYDVKM. V lost 7 bases and J lost 4; bases outside the gene matches: 17. The CDR3 extends over 18 amino acids. CDR3 nucleotide sequence: TGTGCCAGCAAGGCCCAGACTAGCGGGAGAGGTAATAGGTACGAGCAGTACTTC. Translating gives CASKAQTSGRGNRYEQYF.

Ten or more counts support this clonotype. The chain combines TRBV29-1 with TRBJ1-1; a weak D match, TRBD1 (6 bases). Germline V gene data show CDR1 as SQVTM and CDR2 as ANQGSEA. V shed 4 bases and J shed 5 bases, with 20 bases lying between them. The CDR3 contains 15 residues. The CDR3 nucleotides are TGCAGCGTTGTCGGGGGCAGTCCACTAACGACTGAAGCTTTCTTT. It specifies CSVVGGSPLTTEAFF.

The sample holds many counts of this clonotype. The rearrangement uses TRBV12-3 or TRBV12-4 and TRBJ2-1; TRBD2 matches 7 bases. The length of the CDR3 is 14 residues. V dropped 3 bases and J dropped 6; count of bases not matched to a gene: 5. CDR3 nucleotides: TGTGCCAGCAGTTTTCTGGGGGGGGGCAATGAGCAGTTCTTC. Translation: CASSFLGGGNEQFF.

This clonotype was found many times. This chain uses TRBV10-3 with TRBJ1-2; a weak D match, TRBD1 (6 bases). Trimming took 5 bases from V and 3 from J, leaving 10 bases between them. The CDR3 runs 13 residues. Germline V CDR1 and CDR2: ENHRY, SYGVKD. The CDR3 DNA sequence: TGTGCCATCAGTAACAGGGCTGACTATGGCTACACCTTC. It yields the protein CAISNRADYGYTF.

This clonotype has a count of ten or more. V usage is TRBV25-1 and J usage is TRBJ2-4; possibly TRBD2 for D (7 bases). Trimming left V 8 bases short and J 7 bases short, with 15 bases between. CDR1 is MGHDK, CDR2 SYGVNS, per germline. The CDR3 loop spans 13 amino acids. CDR3 sequence (DNA): TGTGCCAGCGGGGGGGCGGCCCCCAACATTCAGTACTTC. Encoded protein: CASGGAAPNIQYF.

The rearrangement joins TRBV2 to TRBJ2-7; D may match TRBD1 or TRBD2 (5 bases each). The CDR3 covers 13 residues. V shed 8 bases and J shed 4 bases, with 15 bases lying between them. Germline V gene data show CDR1 as SNHLY and CDR2 as FYNNEI. For the CDR3, the DNA is TGTGCCAGCGCCGCCGGGACGGTATACGAGCAGTACTTC. This sequence encodes CASAAGTVYEQYF. Combining the CDR3 with reference TRBV2 and TRBJ2-7 gives the whole variable domain EPEVTQTPSHQVTQMGQEVILRCVPISNHLYFYWYRQILGQKVEFLVSFYNNEISEKSEIFDDQFSVERPDGSNFTLKIRSTKLEDSAMYFCASAAGTVYEQYFGPGTRLTVT.

In this sample, this clonotype turned up many times. The V call is TRBV29-1, the J call TRBJ2-7; 10 positions match TRBD1. Trimming at V came to 1 base and at J to 2 bases, leaving 8 bases not matched to a gene. CDR3 length: 16 residues. Germline V gives CDR1 SQVTM, CDR2 ANQGSEA. The CDR3 sequence is CSVEGIPGTGAYEQYF. The CDR3 nucleotides are TGCAGCGTTGAAGGGATACCTGGGACAGGGGCCTACGAGCAGTACTTC.

This clonotype was detected ten times or more. The rearrangement uses TRBV7-2 and TRBJ2-1; TRBD1 might be the D (6 bases). V was shortened by 2 bases and J by 2 bases, with 7 bases between the two germline ends. Germline V lookup: CDR1 SGHTA, CDR2 FQGNSA. The CDR3 covers 14 residues. For the CDR3, the DNA is TGTGCCAGCAGCTTACAGGGGACCTACAATGAGCAGTTCTTC. It yields the protein CASSLQGTYNEQFF.

This clonotype was counted many times. The chain carries TRBV18 and TRBJ1-6, with D hard to call. Germline CDR1 reads KGHSH; CDR2 reads LQKENI. The length of the CDR3 is 15 residues. Trimming pared 3 bases from V and 0 bases from J, leaving 6 bases between. The CDR3 is CASSPSSSYNSPLHF. CDR3 bases: TGTGCCAGCTCACCTTCGAGCTCCTATAATTCACCCCTCCACTTT.

Points on this clonotype: One base away lies a much larger clone, so this may be a sequencing read error. The chain employs TRBV12-3 or TRBV12-4 and TRBJ2-7; 9 nucleotides align to TRBD2. The trim removed 6 bases at V and 7 bases at J, leaving 7 bases unmatched. The CDR3 totals 13 residues. The CDR3 sequence is CASSGSGSNEQYF. The DNA for the CDR3 is TGTGCCAGCAGCGGTAGCGGGAGTAATGAGCAGTACTTC.

The rearrangement joins TRBV6-4 to TRBJ1-1, with D possibly TRBD1 on 6 matching bases. Trimming left V 3 bases short and J 1 base short, with 12 bases between. CDR1 and CDR2 from the germline V gene are MRHNA and SNTAGT. The CDR3 runs 15 residues. For the CDR3, the DNA is TGTGCCAGCAGTGAGCGGACAGCCAGGAACACTGAAGCTTTCTTT. This translates into CASSERTARNTEAFF.